This T cell receptor beta chain was sequenced for a study of T cells of healthy individuals. Germline V gene sequence: CDR1 SGHRS, CDR2 YFSETQ. V was cut by 4 bases and J by 2 bases, with 10 bases left in between. CDR3 size: 14 residues. TCRdb itself ran the 5' RACE reads through MiXCR, one entry per CDR3 protein. The table lists 53,000 or so distinct CDR3 sequences, roughly 15% of them singletons. The sample holds a few counts of this clonotype. The chain joins TRBV5-1 to TRBJ1-5; maybe TRBD1 (6 bases). The clonotype was recovered from a human donor in good health. The CDR3 bases are TGCGCCAGCAGCACCAGGGGCGGCAATCAGCCCCAGCATTTT. Protein sequence: CASSTRGGNQPQHF.